The T cell receptor beta chain described here comes from a study of T cell responses to AZD1222 COVID-19 vaccine. The method was immunoSEQ multiplex PCR; TCRdb's version includes in-frame clones alone and lacks a portion of them. This sample yields under 200,000 clones, of which around 94% are seen a single time; less than 1.5% belongs to the top ten. Losses at the gene ends were 1 base for V and 6 bases for J; bases not matched to a gene: 1. The CDR3 runs to 13 residues. Germline V CDR1 and CDR2: SGHTA, FQGNSA. The V gene is TRBV7-2, the J gene TRBJ1-2; 8 bases match TRBD1. This material consisted of peripheral blood, taken on day 0 of AZD1222 vaccination. This clonotype was sampled from an adult in good health. The CDR3 nucleotides read TGTGCCAGCAGCTTAGGCAGGGGGCATGGCTACACCTTC. It is translated as CASSLGRGHGYTF. Drawing the rest from reference TRBV7-2 and TRBJ1-2, the complete variable domain is GAGVSQSPSNKVTEKGKDVELRCDPISGHTALYWYRQSLGQGLEFLIYFQGNSAPDKSGLPSDRFSAERTGGSVSTLTIQRTQQEDSAVYLCASSLGRGHGYTFGSGTRLTVV.